This T cell receptor (beta chain) appears in the sequencing data of a study of blood T cell repertoires in COVID-19. Across the study: The United States, Italy and Spain provided the acute and convalescent COVID-19 samples.

Some clones are missing from TCRdb's copy, which holds only in-frame ones; the method was immunoSEQ multiplex PCR. The top ten hold just over 2.5% of the sample, which has 250,000 or so clones, roughly 86% seen once. Everyone who took part was about 18 to 89 years old, and they came from about two dozen US areas. Clinical histories supplied by participants themselves formed the basis of cohort assignment. This clonotype was sampled from a woman aged 25-40 years with acute COVID-19. The sample comprised PBMCs or T cells enriched from blood (not recorded which).

This CDR3 is CASSPVRDSGITGELFF. The CDR3 DNA is TGTGCCAGCAGCCCCGTCCGGGATTCAGGAATCACCGGGGAGCTGTTTTTT. The gene calls are TRBV7-8 and TRBJ2-2; D is possibly TRBD2 (5 bases). V was shortened by 5 bases and J by 4 bases, with 20 bases between the two germline ends. This CDR3 spans 17 amino acids. Germline CDR1 reads SGHVS; CDR2 reads FQNEAQ.